A single sample is the source of the 20 T cell receptor beta chains below, sequenced in a study of CD8+ T cells in alopecia areata. Treatment of the sample: oral pan-JAK inhibitor, 5-10 mg twice daily. In each case, RNA was isolated and then reverse transcribed into cDNA as the sequencing template. TCRdb keeps only in-frame clones here, not all; method: immunoSEQ multiplex PCR. The top ten clones hold roughly 1.4% of a sample with some 200,000 clones, about 50% of them seen once. Here the sequenced sample was CD4+ T cells sorted from blood, taken at week 4, from a patient treated with tofacitinib. Receptor source: a human donor with alopecia areata.

This clone was counted once. The chain uses TRBV30 and TRBJ1-2, with D unresolved. This CDR3 has 15 amino acids. Per the germline V gene, CDR1 is GTSNPN and CDR2 is SVGIG (reference sequence). V was pared by 0 bases and J by 5 bases, with 16 bases between. CDR3 in DNA: TGTGCCTGGAGTGTTGAGGGAAGTGGGCAATATGGCTACACCTTC. This gives the protein CAWSVEGSGQYGYTF.

This chain links TRBV15 with TRBJ1-1, with 8 bases matching TRBD1. The germline V gene encodes CDR1 LNHNV and CDR2 YYDKDF (reference sequence). The CDR3 length is 14 residues. The J segment lost 5 bases and the V segment lost 3 bases, leaving 5 bases of the junction unmatched. The DNA for the CDR3 is TGTGCCACCAGCAGGGCAGGGGGCCCTACTGAAGCTTTCTTT. It specifies CATSRAGGPTEAFF.

This rearrangement joins TRBV29-1 to TRBJ2-3, with 7 bases matching TRBD2. This CDR3 region has 14 residues. After removal of 0 bases from V and 8 bases from J, the junction contained 8 bases not matched to a gene. Germline V gene sequence: CDR1 SQVTM, CDR2 ANQGSEA. In nucleotides, the CDR3 is TGCAGCGTTGAAGATCGGGGGGTCGTAGTTACGCAGTATTTT. Its translation is CSVEDRGVVVTQYF.

The rearrangement joins TRBV29-1 to TRBJ1-1; D is uncertain. CDR3 length: 11 amino acids. Trimming removed 3 bases at V and 0 bases at J, with 2 bases between. Germline V gene data show CDR1 as SQVTM and CDR2 as ANQGSEA. The CDR3 DNA reads as TGCAGCGTTGATGTGAACACTGAAGCTTTCTTT. Its translation is CSVDVNTEAFF.

V is TRBV29-1 and J is TRBJ1-1; a possible D gene is TRBD1 (5 bases). V was trimmed by 8 bases and J by 1 base, leaving 14 bases between them. The CDR3 has 13 residues. Germline CDR1 and CDR2: SQVTM and ANQGSEA. The CDR3 bases are TGCAGCATTACCAGGGCCTGGAACACTGAAGCTTTCTTT. Protein sequence: CSITRAWNTEAFF.

The genes are TRBV2 and TRBJ1-6; no reliable D call. V lost 6 bases and J lost 8, with 5 bases in between. This CDR3 has 11 residues. Germline V CDR1 and CDR2: SNHLY, FYNNEI. The CDR3 region is CASRKDSPLHF. Written as DNA, the CDR3 is TGTGCCAGCAGGAAAGATTCACCCCTCCACTTT.

CDR3 loop: CATSRDHGHPSYEQYF. As DNA, the CDR3 is TGTGCCACCAGCAGAGATCACGGACACCCCTCCTACGAGCAGTACTTC. The chain has TRBV15 and TRBJ2-7; D possibly corresponds to TRBD1 (5 bases). The CDR3 has 16 amino acids. CDR1 is LNHNV and CDR2 is YYDKDF in the germline V gene (reference sequence). V shed 0 bases and J shed 0 bases, with 12 bases lying between them.

On this clone itself: Distinct nucleotide sequences in the sample also encode this CDR3. The chain uses TRBV29-1 and TRBJ1-4; D may be TRBD1 (5 bases). The CDR3 has 12 amino acids. CDR1 and CDR2 (germline): SQVTM, ANQGSEA. V was shortened by 4 bases and J by 4 bases, with 7 bases between the two germline ends. In DNA, the CDR3 is TGCAGCGTTGTCGGGGGTAATGAAAAACTGTTTTTT. It is translated as CSVVGGNEKLFF. The full variable domain, with the rest looked up from reference TRBV29-1 and TRBJ1-4, is SAVISQKPSRDICQRGTSLTIQCQVDSQVTMMFWYRQQPGQSLTLIATANQGSEATYESGFVIDKFPISRPNLTFSTLTVSNMSPEDSSIYLCSVVGGNEKLFFGSGTQLSVL.

The V gene is TRBV7-9, the J gene TRBJ1-6; D is unclear. V gave up 5 bases and J gave up 7 bases, with 12 bases separating them. CDR3 length: 14 residues. Germline-derived CDR1 and CDR2 are SEHNR and FQNEAQ (reference sequence). The CDR3 DNA sequence: TGTGCCAGCAGCGCCGAATGGGAAAATTCACCCCTCCACTTT. Translated: CASSAEWENSPLHF.

This clone was observed a few times. The chain is built from TRBV5-6 and TRBJ1-5, with 8 bases identical to TRBD1. Germline CDR1 reads SGHDT; CDR2 reads YYEEEE. The length of the CDR3 is 15 residues. The V and J ends lost 1 base and 4 bases, in that order; junction bases with no gene match: 4. The CDR3 DNA is TGTGCCAGCAGCTTGTGGGGACAGGTAAATCAGCCCCAGCATTTT. Its translation: CASSLWGQVNQPQHF.

Concerning this clone itself: Other DNA sequences in this sample translate to the same CDR3. The chain combines TRBV5-1 with TRBJ2-5; TRBD1 aligns across 8 bases. The junction had 5 bases not matched to a gene; V was cut back by 2 bases and J by 2 bases. Germline V gene lookup returns CDR1 SGHRS and CDR2 YFSETQ. The CDR3 has 15 residues. CDR3 sequence (DNA): TGCGCCAGCAGCTTAATGACAGGGGAGCAAGAGACCCAGTACTTC. This gives the protein CASSLMTGEQETQYF.

The V and J genes are TRBV30 and TRBJ1-1; D ambiguous. Germline values: CDR1 GTSNPN, CDR2 SVGIG (reference sequence). Between the trimmed V and J ends, which lost 0 bases and 7 bases, there was a span of 21 bases. CDR3 size: 16 residues. As DNA, the CDR3 is TGTGCCTGGAGTGTACCCGGCTCCCTTGGTCCTGGTGAAGCTTTCTTT. It encodes CAWSVPGSLGPGEAFF.

This chain links TRBV7-9 with TRBJ2-7; 7 bases are a match to TRBD2. The germline gives CDR1 SEHNR, CDR2 FQNEAQ (reference sequence). The CDR3 is made up of 14 amino acids. J lost 0 bases, V lost 5 bases, and 4 bases had no gene match. The CDR3 is CASSSGTHSYEQYF. CDR3 DNA sequence: TGTGCCAGCAGCAGCGGGACTCACTCCTACGAGCAGTACTTC.

The chain has TRBV15 and TRBJ2-1; 9 positions match TRBD1. V was clipped by 7 bases and J by 8 bases; unmatched bases: 18. CDR3 length: 17 residues. The germline V gene has CDR1 LNHNV and CDR2 YYDKDF (reference sequence). In nucleotides, the CDR3 is TGTGCCACCACCAAGGGGACACCGGGACAGGGTATTCATGAGCAGTTCTTC. Protein product: CATTKGTPGQGIHEQFF.

The chain employs TRBV28 and TRBJ2-7; D perhaps matches TRBD1 (6 bases). Between the trimmed V and J ends, which lost 6 bases and 3 bases, there was a span of 12 bases. The CDR3 loop spans 13 amino acids. Germline V CDR1 and CDR2: MDHEN, SYDVKM. CDR3 protein: CASSQDSRYEQYF. The CDR3 region has the DNA TGTGCCAGCAGCCAGGACAGCCGCTACGAGCAGTACTTC.

This sequence joins TRBV15 and TRBJ1-3, with 8 bases matching TRBD1. Trimming took 1 base from V and 4 from J; bases not matched to a gene: 6. CDR1 and CDR2 (germline): LNHNV, YYDKDF (reference sequence). This CDR3 region has 16 residues. CDR3 DNA: TGTGCCACCAGCAGAGGAGGGACAGGCCGAGGAAACACCATATATTTT. Translation: CATSRGGTGRGNTIYF.

The CDR3 nucleotides are TGTGCCAGCAGTTCCCGCAGACAGGGATACTACGAGCAGTACTTC. Translating it yields CASSSRRQGYYEQYF. The V call is TRBV6-6, the J call TRBJ2-7; 7 bases are a match to TRBD1. The CDR3 sequence is 15 residues long. With 4 bases clipped from V and 3 bases from J, the junction kept 9 bases outside the gene matches. Germline loops: CDR1 MNHNY, CDR2 SVGAGI (reference sequence).

To note about this clone: Other DNA sequences in the same sample also yield this CDR3. The rearrangement uses TRBV30 and TRBJ1-1; 8 bases are shared with TRBD1. Germline CDR1 is GTSNPN and CDR2 is SVGIG (reference sequence). CDR3 length: 13 residues. The V segment lost 3 bases and the J segment 4 bases; nucleotides outside the gene matches: 4. The CDR3 is CAWSPTGATEAFF. In DNA, the CDR3 is TGTGCCTGGAGCCCGACAGGGGCCACTGAAGCTTTCTTT.

The sample holds many counts of this clone. This chain joins TRBV11-2 and TRBJ2-7, with 7 bases lining up with TRBD1. Germline V lookup: CDR1 SGHAT, CDR2 FQNNGV. Trimming cost V 6 bases and J 6 bases; bases outside gene matches: 17. The length of the CDR3 is 16 residues. As DNA, the CDR3 is TGTGCCAGCAGTTCACCCCTTCAGACAGGGTCTCGCGAGCAGTACTTC. Translation: CASSSPLQTGSREQYF.

The chain is built from TRBV29-1 and TRBJ1-1; D gene ambiguous. The CDR3 is 11 residues long. CDR1 SQVTM and CDR2 ANQGSEA come from the germline V gene. The V end was cut by 2 bases, the J end by 11 bases, with 12 bases between. CDR3 coding DNA: TGCAGCGTTGAATCGCGCCCCTCGGCTTTCTTT. Protein sequence: CSVESRPSAFF.